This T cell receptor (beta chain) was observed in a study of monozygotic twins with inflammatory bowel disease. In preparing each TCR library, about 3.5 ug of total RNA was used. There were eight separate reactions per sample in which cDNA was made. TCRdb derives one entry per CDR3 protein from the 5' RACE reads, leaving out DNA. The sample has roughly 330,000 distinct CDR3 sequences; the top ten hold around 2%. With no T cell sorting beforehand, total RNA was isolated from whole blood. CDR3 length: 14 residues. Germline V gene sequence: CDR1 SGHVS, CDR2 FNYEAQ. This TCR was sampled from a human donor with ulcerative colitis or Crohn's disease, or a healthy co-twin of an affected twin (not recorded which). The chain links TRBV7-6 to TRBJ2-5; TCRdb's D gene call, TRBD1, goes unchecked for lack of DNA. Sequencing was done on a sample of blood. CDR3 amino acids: CASSPTGPKETQYF.